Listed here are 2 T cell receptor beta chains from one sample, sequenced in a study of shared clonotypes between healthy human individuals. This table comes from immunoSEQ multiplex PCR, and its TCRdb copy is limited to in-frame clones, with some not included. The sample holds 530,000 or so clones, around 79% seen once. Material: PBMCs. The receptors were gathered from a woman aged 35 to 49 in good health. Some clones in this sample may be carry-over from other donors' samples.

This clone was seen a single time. CDR3: CASSYVQGGNTEAFF. CDR3 nucleotide sequence: TGTGCCAGTAGTTATGTTCAGGGGGGAAACACTGAAGCTTTCTTT. The chain is built from TRBV19 and TRBJ1-1; 7 bases align to TRBD1. This CDR3 is 15 amino acids long. Germline values: CDR1 LNHDA, CDR2 SQIVND (reference sequence). Germline trimming cut 5 bases from V and 2 bases from J; bases unmatched to any gene: 8.

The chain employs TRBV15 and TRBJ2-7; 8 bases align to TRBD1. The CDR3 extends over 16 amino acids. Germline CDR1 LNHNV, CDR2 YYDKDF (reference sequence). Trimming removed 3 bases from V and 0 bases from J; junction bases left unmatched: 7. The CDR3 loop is CATSSYGQGSSYEQYF. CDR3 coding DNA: TGTGCCACCAGCAGCTACGGACAGGGTAGCTCCTACGAGCAGTACTTC.